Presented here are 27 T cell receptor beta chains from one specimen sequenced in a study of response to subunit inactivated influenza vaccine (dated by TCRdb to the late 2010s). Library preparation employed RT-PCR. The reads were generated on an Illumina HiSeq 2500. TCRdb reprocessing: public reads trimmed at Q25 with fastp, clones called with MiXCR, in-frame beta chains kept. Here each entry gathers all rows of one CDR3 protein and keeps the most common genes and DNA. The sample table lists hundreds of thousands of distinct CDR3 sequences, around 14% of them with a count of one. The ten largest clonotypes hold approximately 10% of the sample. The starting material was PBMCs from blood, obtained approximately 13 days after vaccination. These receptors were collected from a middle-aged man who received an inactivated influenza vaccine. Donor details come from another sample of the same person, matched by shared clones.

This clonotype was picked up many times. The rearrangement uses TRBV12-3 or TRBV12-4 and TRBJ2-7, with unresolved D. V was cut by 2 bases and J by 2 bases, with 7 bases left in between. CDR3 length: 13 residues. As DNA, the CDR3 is TGTGCCAGCAGTTTAAGGATGGCCTACGAGCAGTACTTC. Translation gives CASSLRMAYEQYF.

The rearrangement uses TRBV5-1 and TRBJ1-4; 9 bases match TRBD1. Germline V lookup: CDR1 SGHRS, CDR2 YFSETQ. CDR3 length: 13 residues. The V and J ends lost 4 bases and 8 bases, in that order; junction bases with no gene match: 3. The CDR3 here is CASSGGQGEKLFF. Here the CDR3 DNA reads TGCGCCAGCAGCGGCGGACAGGGGGAAAAACTGTTTTTT.

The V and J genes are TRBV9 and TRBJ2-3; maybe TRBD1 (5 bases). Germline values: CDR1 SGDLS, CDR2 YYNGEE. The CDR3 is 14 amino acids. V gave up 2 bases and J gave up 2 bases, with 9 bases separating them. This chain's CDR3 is CASSVRVPTDTQYF. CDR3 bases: TGTGCCAGCAGCGTCAGGGTTCCCACAGATACGCAGTATTTT.

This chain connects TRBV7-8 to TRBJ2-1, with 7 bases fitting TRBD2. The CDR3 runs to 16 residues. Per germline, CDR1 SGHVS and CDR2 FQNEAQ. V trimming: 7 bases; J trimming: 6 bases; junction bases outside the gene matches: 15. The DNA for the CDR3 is TGTGCCAGCATCCTCGGGTTTGGGAGGGCCAGCAATGAGCAGTTCTTC. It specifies CASILGFGRASNEQFF.

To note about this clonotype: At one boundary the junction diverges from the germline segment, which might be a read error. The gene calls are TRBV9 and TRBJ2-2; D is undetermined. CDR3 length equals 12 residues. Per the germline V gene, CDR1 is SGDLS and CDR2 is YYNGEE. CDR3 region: CTSSVWGGELFF. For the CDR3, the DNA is TGTACCAGCAGCGTGTGGGGCGGGGAGCTGTTTTTT. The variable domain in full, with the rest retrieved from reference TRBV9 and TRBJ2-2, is DSGVTQTPKHLITATGQRVTLRCSPRSGDLSVYWYQQSLDQGLQFLIQYYNGEERAKGNILERFSAQQFPDLHSELNLSSLELGDSALYFCTSSVWGGELFFGEGSRLTVL.

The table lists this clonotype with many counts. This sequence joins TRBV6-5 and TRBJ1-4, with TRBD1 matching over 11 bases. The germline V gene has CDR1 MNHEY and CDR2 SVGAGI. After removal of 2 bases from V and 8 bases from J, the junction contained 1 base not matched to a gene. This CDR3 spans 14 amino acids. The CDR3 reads CASSYGQGAEKLFF. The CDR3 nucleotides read TGTGCCAGCAGTTACGGACAGGGGGCGGAAAAACTGTTTTTT.

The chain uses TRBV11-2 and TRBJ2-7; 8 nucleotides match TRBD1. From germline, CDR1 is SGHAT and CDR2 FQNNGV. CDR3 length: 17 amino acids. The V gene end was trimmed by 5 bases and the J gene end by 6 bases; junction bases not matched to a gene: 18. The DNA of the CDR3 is TGTGCCAGCAGCCCGACAGGGGTTTCTCTCAGAGGTCTCGAGCAGTACTTC. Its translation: CASSPTGVSLRGLEQYF.

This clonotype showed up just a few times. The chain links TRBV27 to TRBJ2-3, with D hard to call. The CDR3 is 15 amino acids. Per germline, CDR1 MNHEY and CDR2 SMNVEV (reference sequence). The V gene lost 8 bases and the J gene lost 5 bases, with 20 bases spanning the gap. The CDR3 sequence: CASSHKINVVDTQYF. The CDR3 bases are TGTGCCAGCTCACACAAGATCAATGTAGTAGATACGCAGTATTTT.

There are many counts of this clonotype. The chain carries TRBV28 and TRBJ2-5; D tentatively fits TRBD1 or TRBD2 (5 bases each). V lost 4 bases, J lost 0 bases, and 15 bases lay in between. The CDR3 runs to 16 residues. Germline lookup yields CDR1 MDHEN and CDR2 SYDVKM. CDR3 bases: TGTGCCAGCAGTTCGCCGGGACGGAGGTACCAAGAGACCCAGTACTTC. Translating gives CASSSPGRRYQETQYF.

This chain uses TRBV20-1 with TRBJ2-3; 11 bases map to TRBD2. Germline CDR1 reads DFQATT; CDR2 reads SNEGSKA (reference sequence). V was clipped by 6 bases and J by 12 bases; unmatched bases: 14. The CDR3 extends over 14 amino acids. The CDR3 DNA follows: TGCAGTGCCCCCACTAGCGGGGGAAACAAGAATCAGTATTTT. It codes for CSAPTSGGNKNQYF.

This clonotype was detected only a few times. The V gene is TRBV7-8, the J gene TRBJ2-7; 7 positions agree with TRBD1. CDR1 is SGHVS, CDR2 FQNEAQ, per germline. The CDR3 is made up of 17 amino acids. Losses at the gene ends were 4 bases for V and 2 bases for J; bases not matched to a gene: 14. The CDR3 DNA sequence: TGTGCCAGCAGCTCGCGAAGAACAGGGGTAACACCCTACGAGCAGTACTTC. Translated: CASSSRRTGVTPYEQYF.

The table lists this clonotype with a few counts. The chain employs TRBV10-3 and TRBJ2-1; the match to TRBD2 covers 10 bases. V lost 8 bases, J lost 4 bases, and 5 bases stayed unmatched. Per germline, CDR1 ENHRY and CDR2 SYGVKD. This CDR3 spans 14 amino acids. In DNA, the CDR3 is TGTGCCATCGTAGGGACTAGCGAATACAATGAGCAGTTCTTC. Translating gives CAIVGTSEYNEQFF.

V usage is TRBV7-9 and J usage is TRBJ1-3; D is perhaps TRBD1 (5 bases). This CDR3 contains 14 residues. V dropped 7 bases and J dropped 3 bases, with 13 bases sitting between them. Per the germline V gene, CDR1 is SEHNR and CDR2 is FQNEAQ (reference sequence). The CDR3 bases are TGTGCCAGCACCCCCCGGCAGGGTGGAAACACCATATATTTT. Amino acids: CASTPRQGGNTIYF.

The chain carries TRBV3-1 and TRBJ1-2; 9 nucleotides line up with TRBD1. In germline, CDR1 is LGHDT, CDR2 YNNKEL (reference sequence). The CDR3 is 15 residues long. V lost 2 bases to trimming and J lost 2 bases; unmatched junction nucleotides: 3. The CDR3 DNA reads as TGTGCCAGCAGCCAACCCGGGACAGGGAACTATGGCTACACCTTC. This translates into CASSQPGTGNYGYTF.

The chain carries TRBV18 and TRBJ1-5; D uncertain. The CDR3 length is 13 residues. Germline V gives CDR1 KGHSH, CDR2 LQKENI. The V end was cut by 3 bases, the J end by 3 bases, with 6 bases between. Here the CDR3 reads CASSPGYNQPQHF. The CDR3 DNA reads TGTGCCAGCTCACCGGGGTACAATCAGCCCCAGCATTTT.

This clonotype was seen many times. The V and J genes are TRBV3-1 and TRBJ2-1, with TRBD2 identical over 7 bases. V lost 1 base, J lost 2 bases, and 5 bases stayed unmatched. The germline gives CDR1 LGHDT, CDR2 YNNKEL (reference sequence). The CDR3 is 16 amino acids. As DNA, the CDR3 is TGTGCCAGCAGCCAAGGGGGGGGGACTGCCTACAATGAGCAGTTCTTC. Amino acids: CASSQGGGTAYNEQFF.

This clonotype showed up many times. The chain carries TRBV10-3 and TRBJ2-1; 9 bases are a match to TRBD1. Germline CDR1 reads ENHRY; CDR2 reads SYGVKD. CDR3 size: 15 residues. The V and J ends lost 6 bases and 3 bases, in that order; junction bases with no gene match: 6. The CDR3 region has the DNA TGTGCCATCAGACCCGGGACAGGGTACTACAATGAGCAGTTCTTC. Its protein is CAIRPGTGYYNEQFF.

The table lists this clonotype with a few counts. CDR3 residues: CASSEGGGGAHEQYF. Here the CDR3 DNA reads TGTGCCAGCAGTGAAGGCGGTGGAGGGGCCCACGAGCAGTACTTC. The chain recombines TRBV6-1 with TRBJ2-7; D might be TRBD2 (6 bases). This CDR3 region has 15 residues. In germline, CDR1 is MNHNS, CDR2 SASEGT. Trimming removed 1 base at V and 5 bases at J, with 15 bases between.

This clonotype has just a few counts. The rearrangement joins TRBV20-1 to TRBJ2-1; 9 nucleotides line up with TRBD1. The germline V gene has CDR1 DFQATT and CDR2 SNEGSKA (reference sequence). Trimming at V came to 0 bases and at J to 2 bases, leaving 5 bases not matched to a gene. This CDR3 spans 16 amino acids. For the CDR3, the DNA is TGCAGTGCTAGAGATCTTAGACAGGGGGCCTACAATGAGCAGTTCTTC. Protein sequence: CSARDLRQGAYNEQFF.

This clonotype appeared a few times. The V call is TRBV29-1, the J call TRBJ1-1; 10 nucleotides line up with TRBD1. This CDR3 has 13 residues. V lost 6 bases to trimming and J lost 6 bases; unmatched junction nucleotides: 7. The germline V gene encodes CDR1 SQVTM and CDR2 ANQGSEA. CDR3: CSVTDRGGSEAFF. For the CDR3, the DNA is TGCAGCGTAACGGACAGGGGGGGTTCTGAAGCTTTCTTT.

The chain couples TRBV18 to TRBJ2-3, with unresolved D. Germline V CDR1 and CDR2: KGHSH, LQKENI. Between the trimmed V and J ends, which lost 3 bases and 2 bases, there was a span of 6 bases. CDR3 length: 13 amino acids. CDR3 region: CASSPVNTDTQYF. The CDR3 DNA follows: TGTGCCAGCTCACCCGTGAACACAGATACGCAGTATTTT.

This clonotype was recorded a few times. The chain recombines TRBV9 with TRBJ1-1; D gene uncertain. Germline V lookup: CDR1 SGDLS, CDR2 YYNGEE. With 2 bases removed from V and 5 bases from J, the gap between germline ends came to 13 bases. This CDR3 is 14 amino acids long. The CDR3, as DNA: TGTGCCAGCAGCGTGTGGGCCACGAGTACTGAAGCTTTCTTT. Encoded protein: CASSVWATSTEAFF. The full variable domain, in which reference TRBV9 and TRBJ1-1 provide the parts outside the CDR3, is DSGVTQTPKHLITATGQRVTLRCSPRSGDLSVYWYQQSLDQGLQFLIQYYNGEERAKGNILERFSAQQFPDLHSELNLSSLELGDSALYFCASSVWATSTEAFFGQGTRLTVV.

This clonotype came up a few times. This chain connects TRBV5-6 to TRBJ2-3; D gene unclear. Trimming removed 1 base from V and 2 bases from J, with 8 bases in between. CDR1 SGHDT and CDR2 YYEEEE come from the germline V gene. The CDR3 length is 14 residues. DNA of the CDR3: TGTGCCAGCAGCTTGATAATTACCACAGATACGCAGTATTTT. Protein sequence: CASSLIITTDTQYF.

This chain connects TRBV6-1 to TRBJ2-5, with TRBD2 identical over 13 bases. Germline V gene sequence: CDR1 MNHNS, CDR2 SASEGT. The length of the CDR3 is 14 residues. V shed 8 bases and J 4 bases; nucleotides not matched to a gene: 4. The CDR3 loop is CASGLAGVGETQYF. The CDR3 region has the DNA TGTGCCAGCGGACTAGCGGGAGTAGGAGAGACCCAGTACTTC.

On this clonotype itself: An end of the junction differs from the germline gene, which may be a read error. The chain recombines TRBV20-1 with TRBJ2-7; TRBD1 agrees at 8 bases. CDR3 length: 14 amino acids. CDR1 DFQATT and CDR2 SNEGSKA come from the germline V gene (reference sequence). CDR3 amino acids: CSARGGTGPYERYF. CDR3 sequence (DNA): TGCAGTGCTAGAGGGGGGACAGGTCCGTACGAGCGGTACTTC.

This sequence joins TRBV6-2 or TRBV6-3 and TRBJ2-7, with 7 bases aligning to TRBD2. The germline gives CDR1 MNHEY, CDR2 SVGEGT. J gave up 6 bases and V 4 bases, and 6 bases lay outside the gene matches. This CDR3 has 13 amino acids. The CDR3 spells CASSLQGGFEQYF. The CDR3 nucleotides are TGTGCCAGCAGTTTGCAGGGAGGGTTCGAGCAGTACTTC.

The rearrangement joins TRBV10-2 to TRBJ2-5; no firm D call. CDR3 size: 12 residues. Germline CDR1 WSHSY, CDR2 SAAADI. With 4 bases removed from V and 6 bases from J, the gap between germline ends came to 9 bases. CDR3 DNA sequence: TGCGCCAGCAGTGGCGTGGGGAAGACCCAGTACTTC. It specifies CASSGVGKTQYF.